Listed below are T cell receptor beta chains from one sample, sequenced in a study of blood T cell repertoires in COVID-19. Assay used: immunoSEQ multiplex PCR; TCRdb lists only in-frame clones, some missing. The data hold 150,000 or so clones, with approximately 81% observed a single time. Source material: PBMCs or T cells enriched from blood (not recorded which). The receptor set was obtained from a woman aged 45-65 years who had recovered from COVID-19. Each CDR3 is given with its conserved first and last residue. The D gene is left open where the match is weak. The listing skips clone size in some rows; elsewhere it reads once, few, many or a size class.

-,TRBJ1-1,-,TRBV7-9,CASSTSGGGGTEAFF,TGTGCCAGCAGCACTAGCGGGGGCGGCGGCACTGAAGCTTTCTTT
TRBD2,TRBJ2-3,-,TRBV7-9,CASSSGLARADTQYF,TGTGCCAGCAGCTCGGGACTAGCGAGGGCAGATACGCAGTATTTT
TRBD1,TRBJ2-7,-,TRBV11-3,CASSRRQGPEYF,TGTGCCAGCAGCCGCCGACAGGGGCCAGAGTACTTC
TRBD1,TRBJ2-7,-,TRBV9,CASSAGGRTGDYEQYF,TGTGCCAGCAGTGCTGGGGGGAGGACAGGGGACTACGAGCAGTACTTC
-,TRBJ1-1,few,TRBV7-2,CAIGQTNKGEAFF,TGTGCCATCGGACAGACCAACAAAGGTGAAGCTTTCTTT
-,TRBJ2-7,-,TRBV7-2,CASSLSPEYEQYF,TGTGCCAGCAGCTTATCGCCTGAGTACGAGCAGTACTTC
TRBD1,TRBJ2-2,-,TRBV3-1/TRBV3-2,CASSSRGLNTGELFF,TGTGCCAGCAGTTCAAGGGGGCTGAACACCGGGGAGCTGTTTTTT
TRBD1,TRBJ1-6,-,TRBV7-9,CASSSSDRSSSPLHF,TGTGCCAGCAGCTCATCGGACAGGAGCTCCTCACCCCTCCACTTT
TRBD1,TRBJ1-4,-,TRBV28,CASSSAGTGGEKLFF,TGTGCCAGCAGCTCGGCCGGGACAGGAGGGGAAAAACTGTTTTTT
TRBD1,TRBJ1-4,-,TRBV6-5,CASSYSDRDTEKLFF,TGTGCCAGCAGTTACTCCGACAGGGATACTGAAAAACTGTTTTTT
-,TRBJ1-5,-,TRBV6-5,CATGEYSNQPQHF,TGTGCCACCGGGGAATATAGCAATCAGCCCCAGCATTTT
-,TRBJ2-1,-,TRBV7-8,CASSLDSGGAVNEQFF,TGTGCCAGCAGCTTAGATAGTGGGGGGGCCGTGAATGAGCAGTTCTTC